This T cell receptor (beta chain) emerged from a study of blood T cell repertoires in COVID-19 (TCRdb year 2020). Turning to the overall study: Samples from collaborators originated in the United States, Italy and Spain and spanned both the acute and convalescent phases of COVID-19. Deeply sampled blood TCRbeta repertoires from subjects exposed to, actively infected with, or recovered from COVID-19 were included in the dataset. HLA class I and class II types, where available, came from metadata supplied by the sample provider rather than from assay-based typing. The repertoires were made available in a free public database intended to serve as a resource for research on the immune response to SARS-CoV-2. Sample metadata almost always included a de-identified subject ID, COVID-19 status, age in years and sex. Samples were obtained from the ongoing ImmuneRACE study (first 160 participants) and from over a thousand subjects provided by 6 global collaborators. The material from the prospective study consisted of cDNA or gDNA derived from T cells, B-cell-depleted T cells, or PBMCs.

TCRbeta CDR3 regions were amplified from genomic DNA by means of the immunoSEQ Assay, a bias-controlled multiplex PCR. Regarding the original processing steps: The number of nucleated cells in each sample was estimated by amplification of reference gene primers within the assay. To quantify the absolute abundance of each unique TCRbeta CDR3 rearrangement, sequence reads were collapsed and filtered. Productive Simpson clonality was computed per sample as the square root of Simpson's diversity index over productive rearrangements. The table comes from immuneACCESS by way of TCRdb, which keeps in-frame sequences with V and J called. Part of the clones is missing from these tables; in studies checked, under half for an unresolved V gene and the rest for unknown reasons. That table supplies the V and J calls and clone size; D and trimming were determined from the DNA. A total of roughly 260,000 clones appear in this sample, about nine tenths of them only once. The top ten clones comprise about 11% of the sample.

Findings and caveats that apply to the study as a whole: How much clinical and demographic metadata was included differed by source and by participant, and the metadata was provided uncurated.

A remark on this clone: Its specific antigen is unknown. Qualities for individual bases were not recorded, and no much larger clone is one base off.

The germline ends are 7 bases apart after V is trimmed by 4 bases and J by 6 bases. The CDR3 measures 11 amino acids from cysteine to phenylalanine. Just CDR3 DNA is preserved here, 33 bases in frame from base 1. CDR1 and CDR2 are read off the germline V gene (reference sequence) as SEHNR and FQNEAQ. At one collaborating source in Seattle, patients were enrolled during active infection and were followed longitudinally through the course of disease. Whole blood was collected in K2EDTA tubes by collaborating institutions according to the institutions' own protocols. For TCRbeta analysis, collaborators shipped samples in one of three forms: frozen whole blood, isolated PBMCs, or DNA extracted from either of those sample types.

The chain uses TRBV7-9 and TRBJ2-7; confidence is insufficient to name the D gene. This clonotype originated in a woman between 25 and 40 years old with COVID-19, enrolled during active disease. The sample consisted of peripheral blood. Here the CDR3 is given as CASSSESEQYF. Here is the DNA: TGTGCCAGCAGCTCGGAGTCCGAGCAGTACTTC.